A selection of T cell receptor beta chains follows, all from one sample in a study of prognosis after radiotherapy for stage I lung cancer. Via MiXCR, TCRdb re-called the multiplex PCR reads, giving one row per CDR3 protein. The sample lists 30,000 to 35,000 distinct CDR3 sequences; 40% to 60% were seen once. Sequencing used PBMCs, obtained before or after stereotactic body radiation therapy (not recorded which). All receptors come from a donor over 45 with non-small cell lung cancer. Both conserved end residues are part of each CDR3. D genes are given only for firm matches. Rows may omit the clone size; those that give it use once, few, many or a size class.

>TRBJ2-7|TRBV5-1|TRBD1|NA
CASSLGQGTGSLEQYF
TGCGCCAGCAGCTTGGGCCAAGGGACAGGGTCCTTGGAGCAGTACTTC
>TRBJ1-2|TRBV7-2|NA|NA
CSSSSGVYGYTF
TGTTCCAGCAGCTCCGGGGTCTATGGCTACACCTTC
>TRBJ2-2|TRBV12-3/TRBV12-4|TRBD2|medium-sized
CASSRRLADTGELFF
TGTGCCAGCAGCCGAAGACTAGCAGATACCGGGGAGCTGTTTTTT
>TRBJ2-1|TRBV12-3/TRBV12-4|NA|medium-sized
CASSPGSGSDNEQFF
TGTGCCAGCAGCCCCGGATCCGGTAGCGACAATGAGCAGTTCTTC
>TRBJ2-1|TRBV5-1|NA|many
CASSLVLGTHEQFF
TGCGCCAGCAGCTTGGTGCTCGGGACGCATGAGCAGTTCTTC
>TRBJ1-5|TRBV6-1|NA|NA
CASTGKGVPLAGQPQHF
TGTGCCAGCACCGGAAAGGGGGTGCCTCTAGCGGGTCAGCCCCAGCATTTT
>TRBJ1-5|TRBV5-6|NA|many
CASHRTGLRGSNQPQHF
TGTGCCAGCCACCGAACGGGTCTTCGCGGGAGCAATCAGCCCCAGCATTTT
>TRBJ2-3|TRBV2|NA|medium-sized
CASSFERADTQYF
TGTGCCAGCAGTTTCGAGCGGGCGGATACGCAGTATTTT
>TRBJ2-5|TRBV3-1|TRBD2|NA
CASSQARGSGRGEYQETQYF
TGTGCCAGCAGCCAAGCCCGAGGAAGCGGGAGGGGGGAGTACCAAGAGACCCAGTACTTC
>TRBJ2-1|TRBV7-2|NA|many
CASSLNRNEQFF
TGTGCCAGCAGCTTAAACCGCAATGAGCAGTTCTTC
>TRBJ2-7|TRBV7-2|TRBD1|many
CASSLDRGSYEQYF
TGTGCCAGCAGCCTAGACAGGGGGAGCTACGAGCAGTACTTC
>TRBJ2-5|TRBV20-1|TRBD1|many
CSARRLTGGETQYF
TGCAGTGCTAGACGACTGACAGGGGGAGAGACCCAGTACTTC
>TRBJ2-2|TRBV25-1|NA|NA
CASRDAPDTWELFF
TGTGCCAGCAGGGACGCTCCGGACACCTGGGAGCTGTTTTTT
>TRBJ2-2|TRBV19|TRBD1|NA
CASSIGSQGALDTGELFF
TGTGCCAGTAGTATAGGATCACAGGGGGCGCTTGACACCGGGGAGCTGTTTTTT
>TRBJ1-2|TRBV18|NA|many
CASSPGTFDYGYTF
TGTGCCAGCTCCCCTGGGACGTTCGACTATGGCTACACCTTC
>TRBJ1-3|TRBV20-1|NA|many
CSARVRDSGNTIYF
TGCAGTGCTAGAGTCAGGGACTCTGGAAACACCATATATTTT
>TRBJ2-1|TRBV7-2|TRBD1|many
CASSILGQNYNEQFF
TGTGCCAGCAGCATACTGGGACAGAACTACAATGAGCAGTTCTTC
>TRBJ2-2|TRBV24-1|TRBD2|NA
CATHGRENNGELFF
TGTGCCACACACGGGCGGGAGAACAACGGGGAGCTGTTTTTT
>TRBJ1-6|TRBV12-3/TRBV12-4|NA|NA
CAGSQTGGYNSPLHF
TGTGCCGGCAGCCAGACAGGAGGATATAATTCACCCCTCCACTTT
>TRBJ1-5|TRBV12-3/TRBV12-4|TRBD1|many
CASSFGQGIQPQHF
TGTGCCAGCAGTTTTGGACAGGGGATTCAGCCCCAGCATTTT
>TRBJ2-1|TRBV7-3|NA|NA
CASSLTFNEQFF
TGTGCCAGCAGCCTGACATTCAATGAGCAGTTCTTC
>TRBJ2-7|TRBV6-1|TRBD2|NA
CASRSRTSGTYEQYF
TGTGCCAGCAGAAGTAGGACTAGCGGGACCTACGAGCAGTACTTC
>TRBJ1-4|TRBV7-9|NA|many
CASRQPGEKLFF
TGTGCCAGCAGACAACCGGGTGAAAAACTGTTTTTT
>TRBJ1-1|TRBV7-2|NA|many
CASSLLVNEAFF
TGTGCCAGCAGCTTATTGGTCAATGAAGCTTTCTTT
>TRBJ2-7|TRBV6-1|NA|many
CASAQGTYEQYF
TGTGCCAGCGCCCAGGGTACCTACGAGCAGTACTTC
>TRBJ2-7|TRBV6-6|TRBD1|NA
CASSYSKGQGIGEKYF
TGTGCCAGCAGTTACTCGAAGGGACAGGGTATCGGCGAGAAGTACTTC
>TRBJ2-6|TRBV28|TRBD2|NA
CASSFWGGVLTF
TGTGCCAGCAGTTTTTGGGGGGGCGTCCTGACTTTC
>TRBJ2-7|TRBV20-1|NA|many
CSAGGVLNEQYF
TGCAGTGCGGGGGGAGTTCTCAACGAGCAGTACTTC
>TRBJ1-2|TRBV10-3|NA|NA
CAISDLRTWSMCNYGYTF
TGTGCCATCAGTGACCTTCGGACATGGTCGATGTGTAACTATGGCTACACCTTC
>TRBJ1-1|TRBV19|NA|many
CVSSRVGYTEAFF
TGTGTCAGTAGTAGAGTCGGCTACACTGAAGCTTTCTTT
>TRBJ1-1|TRBV7-2|NA|NA
CASSGEGVTEAFF
TGTGCCAGCAGTGGTGAGGGCGTAACTGAAGCTTTCTTT
>TRBJ2-1|TRBV30|TRBD2|NA
CASRKTSGDYNEQFF
TGTGCCTCCCGAAAAACTAGCGGAGACTACAATGAGCAGTTCTTC
>TRBJ2-5|TRBV6-2/TRBV6-3|NA|many
CASSYSRRGETQYF
TGTGCCAGCAGTTACTCGAGACGGGGAGAGACCCAGTACTTC
>TRBJ2-7|TRBV30|NA|many
CAWRFRYSYEQYF
TGTGCCTGGAGATTCCGGTACTCCTACGAGCAGTACTTC
>TRBJ2-1|TRBV19|NA|many
CASSWGLPSYNEQFF
TGTGCCAGTAGCTGGGGACTCCCATCCTACAATGAGCAGTTCTTC
>TRBJ2-5|TRBV11-2|NA|NA
CASSPRSRQNKETQYF
TGTGCCAGCAGCCCCCGTAGCCGGCAGAACAAAGAGACCCAGTACTTC
>TRBJ2-3|TRBV5-1|NA|NA
CASSLASLRVAAPDTQYF
TGCGCCAGCAGCTTGGCCTCACTGCGGGTAGCCGCGCCAGATACTCAGTATTTT
>TRBJ2-2|TRBV11-3|NA|few
CASSPETPDIYTGELFF
TGTGCCAGCAGCCCAGAAACCCCAGACATCTACACCGGGGAGCTGTTTTTT
>TRBJ2-5|TRBV27|TRBD2|many
CASSVGLVGTETQYF
TGTGCCAGCAGTGTTGGACTAGTTGGAACCGAGACCCAGTACTTC
>TRBJ1-2|TRBV12-3/TRBV12-4|NA|once
CASSPSSRAGYGYTF
TGTGCCAGCAGCCCATCATCTCGGGCCGGCTATGGCTACACCTTC
>TRBJ2-2|TRBV27|TRBD2|NA
CASSRLAGVQLATGELFF
TGTGCCAGCAGTAGGCTAGCGGGAGTGCAGTTGGCCACCGGGGAGCTGTTTTTT
>TRBJ1-5|TRBV30|TRBD1|medium-sized
CAWSTGGNQPQHF
TGTGCCTGGAGCACAGGGGGCAATCAGCCCCAGCATTTT
>TRBJ2-7|TRBV2|NA|many
CASLSDRASYEQYF
TGTGCCAGTTTATCCGATCGAGCTTCCTACGAGCAGTACTTC
>TRBJ1-2|TRBV30|NA|NA
CAWARIVGYGYTF
TGTGCCTGGGCCCGAATAGTGGGCTATGGCTACACCTTC
>TRBJ1-5|TRBV19|TRBD1|NA
CASGIIPGGVNQPQHF
TGTGCCAGTGGTATAATTCCAGGGGGGGTCAATCAGCCCCAACATTTT
>TRBJ2-1|TRBV18|NA|many
CASSRERVDNEQFF
TGTGCCAGCTCAAGGGAGCGGGTAGACAATGAGCAGTTCTTC
>TRBJ2-7|TRBV27|TRBD1|NA
CASKFTGVVSYEQYF
TGTGCCAGCAAGTTTACAGGGGTAGTATCCTACGAGCAGTACTTC
>TRBJ2-7|TRBV9|NA|NA
CASSPRQRAMGEQYF
TGTGCCAGCAGCCCCCGTCAGCGGGCGATGGGCGAGCAGTACTTC